The present TCR beta chain was sequenced within a study of blood T cells in healthy people across ages (dated by TCRdb to the mid-2010s). Turning to the overall study: In model experiments, template switching captured about one uniquely barcoded TCR beta cDNA molecule for every two T cells. The study measured age-related changes in TCR beta repertoire diversity using deep sequencing normalized with unique cDNA molecular identifiers. Four age groups were formed from the donors: young (average about 16 years), middle-aged (around 37), aged (62) and long-lived (about 80). To avoid experimental bias, donors of different ages were distributed randomly across sequencing lanes. Using the same blood draw, the study looked at two additional independent replicas of 1 million unique cDNA reads for two donors, one aged 18 to 30 and the other aged 80 or older.

This clonotype was recorded a few times. Its antigen has not been determined. No base-level quality is on record; no much larger clone is a single base apart. From its cysteine to its phenylalanine, the CDR3 spans 15 amino acids. The CDR3 DNA has 45 bases and is translated from base 1. The CDR1 and CDR2 encoded by the germline V gene (reference sequence) are MNHEY and SMNVEV. Between the V and J ends, shortened by 2 bases and 0 bases respectively, the junction contains 8 bases. The paper's findings and limits, for the study overall: Observed TCR beta diversity per million T cells fell roughly linearly with age, and a significant reduction was already apparent by age roughly 40. Since profiling was done on bulk unsorted PBMCs, naive and antigen-experienced compartments could not be conclusively compared. The long-lived group showed more naive CD4+ T cells, fewer expanded clones and increased TCR diversity than the aged group, suggesting age selection. The CMV infection status of donors was not known, potentially confounding age-related changes in expanded clonotypes. Total diversity estimates from one million sequenced T cells were considered lower bounds and underestimates. The percentage of naive T cells measured by flow cytometry correlated strongly with observed TCR beta diversity.

The donors were about 40 Caucasian individuals from Russia, aged about 6 to 95 years, who were systemically healthy. Ten milliliters of peripheral blood were collected from each donor into EDTA-treated Vacutainer tubes. Ficoll-Paque density-gradient centrifugation was used to isolate PBMCs, with at least 7 million per sample. Trizol reagent was used to extract total RNA from the PBMCs, yielding at least 5 micrograms per sample. For every donor, flow cytometry on a PBMC aliquot measured the percentage of naive CD45RAhigh/CD27high T cells. Receptor amplification or capture employed 5' RACE. Sequencing relied on an Illumina HiSeq 2500. A second PCR of about 7 to 12 cycles was run with a J-beta primer mix and a sample-barcoded 5' primer. Each TCR beta cDNA molecule received a unique molecular identifier from a template-switch 5' adaptor carrying 12 random nucleotides. At least 2.5 million CDR3-containing paired-end reads were obtained from each sample. First-strand cDNA synthesis was performed from all RNA using the Mint cDNA synthesis kit, with priming by a TRBC-specific oligonucleotide. Following uracil-DNA glycosylase treatment, a first 18-cycle PCR with universal primers M1SS and BC2_uni_R was performed on all cDNA. The authors processed their data as follows. Normalization of each sample was performed by random selection of 1 million high-quality reads, each carrying a distinct molecular identifier. Reads with shared molecular identifiers were discarded instead of being binned into consensus sequences. MiTCR, run with a Q25 quality threshold and the strictest error-elimination algorithm, handled CDR3 identification, clonotype clustering and error correction. A nonparametric unseen species model with Euler transformation was used to estimate lower-bound total TCR beta diversity. TCRdb handled the public reads itself, with Q25 trimming in fastp and clone calling in MiXCR, and kept productive beta chains. CDR3 protein duplicates are merged, each entry listing the most common genes and DNA. These V and J calls are TCRdb output, not the study's own analysis. This sample gives approximately 900,000 distinct CDR3 sequences in total; around 48% of them show up just once. The ten top clones hold 13% of the sample.

In this chain, TRBV27 is recombined with TRBJ1-5, with no confidently assigned D gene. What was sequenced was blood. The source of this sequence is a man aged 30 to 45 in good health. The DNA reads as follows: TGTGCCAGCAGTTTAAAGGAGTATAGCAATCAGCCCCAGCATTTT. Translated, this gives CASSLKEYSNQPQHF.